Below are 27 T cell receptor beta chains sequenced from a single sample in a study of cytomegalovirus exposure and HLA in healthy donors. PCR primers comprised 60 Vbeta and 13 Jbeta primers. Profiling relied on immunoSEQ multiplex PCR, and the TCRdb table lists in-frame clones only, not all of them. The repertoire holds about 160,000 clones, with 80% as singletons. Sequencing was done on a sample of PBMCs. The receptors come from a male donor in good health and CMV-seropositive.

The chain is built from TRBV5-5 and TRBJ2-3; D unclear. The CDR3 sequence is 15 residues long. The germline gives CDR1 SGHKS, CDR2 YYEKEE (reference sequence). The V gene lost 2 bases and the J gene lost 2 bases, with 12 bases spanning the gap. The CDR3, as DNA: TGTGCCAGCAGCTTCGGTCGGGTACTCACAGATACGCAGTATTTT. It encodes CASSFGRVLTDTQYF.

This clone was detected only once. The rearrangement joins TRBV28 to TRBJ1-5; no clear D. This CDR3 is built from 11 residues. CDR1 is MDHEN, CDR2 SYDVKM, per germline. Between the trimmed V and J ends, which lost 5 bases and 8 bases, there was a span of 7 bases. The CDR3, as DNA: TGTGCCAGCAGTCCCCCAAAGCCCCAGCATTTT. Encoded protein: CASSPPKPQHF.

The chain carries TRBV28 and TRBJ2-7; perhaps TRBD1 as D (6 bases). Germline V CDR1 and CDR2: MDHEN, SYDVKM. The CDR3 contains 13 residues. V lost 10 bases and J lost 1, with 14 bases in between. The CDR3 sequence: CATFGTPSYEQYF. The DNA of the CDR3 is TGTGCCACCTTCGGGACACCATCCTACGAGCAGTACTTC.

The CDR3 protein is CASSPPRDSSYNEQFF. DNA for the CDR3: TGTGCCAGCAGCCCCCCACGGGATAGCTCCTACAATGAGCAGTTCTTC. The rearrangement links TRBV11-3 to TRBJ2-1; TRBD2 is a possible D gene (5 bases). This CDR3 is built from 16 residues. Looked up from germline, CDR1 is SGHNT and CDR2 is YENEEA. The V end lost 5 bases, the J end lost 0 bases, and 14 bases lay between the germline ends.

CDR3 sequence (DNA): TGTGCCAGCAGTGCTAGAAAGGACAGGGGGCGCCCCCTCACCTTC. Protein sequence: CASSARKDRGRPLTF. This chain connects TRBV6-5 to TRBJ1-2; 11 nucleotides line up with TRBD1. V lost 5 bases, J lost 13 bases, and 15 bases stayed unmatched. CDR3 length: 15 residues. Germline lookup yields CDR1 MNHEY and CDR2 SVGAGI.

About this clone: At one end, the junction sequence differs from germline, possibly due to a read error. The chain couples TRBV27 to TRBJ2-1; 9 bases agree with TRBD2. This CDR3 has 15 amino acids. From germline, CDR1 is MNHEY and CDR2 SMNVEV (reference sequence). The CDR3 DNA follows: TGTGTCAGCGGGGGGTCGGGGAGCTCCTACAATGAGCAGTTCTTC. Its translation is CVSGGSGSSYNEQFF.

The chain has TRBV7-2 and TRBJ1-5; 10 nucleotides match TRBD1. V dropped 3 bases and J dropped 4; count of bases not matched to a gene: 6. This CDR3 has 16 amino acids. Germline V lookup: CDR1 SGHTA, CDR2 FQGNSA. The CDR3: CASSLAPGQGNQPQHF. DNA for the CDR3: TGTGCCAGCAGCTTGGCCCCGGGACAGGGGAATCAGCCCCAGCATTTT. Full variable domain (outside the CDR3, taken from reference TRBV7-2 and TRBJ1-5): GAGVSQSPSNKVTEKGKDVELRCDPISGHTALYWYRQSLGQGLEFLIYFQGNSAPDKSGLPSDRFSAERTGGSVSTLTIQRTQQEDSAVYLCASSLAPGQGNQPQHFGDGTRLSIL.

This clone was picked up one time. The DNA of the CDR3 is TGCAGCGTTGCTGGGCTACAGAACACCGGGGAGCTGTTTTTT. Its translation: CSVAGLQNTGELFF. The rearrangement uses TRBV29-1 and TRBJ2-2; D not certain. V dropped 4 bases and J dropped 1 base, with 10 bases sitting between them. This CDR3 comprises 14 residues. CDR1 is SQVTM and CDR2 is ANQGSEA in the germline V gene.

The CDR3 coding sequence is TGTGCCAGCAGCCCCGGGACAGGGATTTACACCGGGGAGCTGTTTTTT. It yields the protein CASSPGTGIYTGELFF. This sequence joins TRBV28 and TRBJ2-2, with 9 nucleotides matching TRBD1. CDR3 size: 16 residues. The V gene's germline CDR1 is MDHEN and CDR2 SYDVKM. The V gene end was trimmed by 6 bases and the J gene end by 3 bases; junction bases not matched to a gene: 8.

The chain employs TRBV6-1 and TRBJ2-1, with a tentative D call TRBD1 (6 bases). This CDR3 has 13 residues. Looked up from germline, CDR1 is MNHNS and CDR2 is SASEGT. The ends were cut back, 10 bases at V and 4 bases at J, with 14 bases in the middle. This CDR3 is CATRWQGYNEQFF. The DNA of the CDR3 is TGTGCCACGAGGTGGCAGGGGTACAATGAGCAGTTCTTC.

CDR3 coding DNA: TGTGCCAGCAGCCTTTCCCCGGACAGACTTAACTACAATGAGCAGTTCTTC. This encodes CASSLSPDRLNYNEQFF. The chain combines TRBV7-2 with TRBJ2-1; tentatively, D is TRBD1 (6 bases). This CDR3 region has 17 residues. Germline CDR1 reads SGHTA; CDR2 reads FQGNSA. V was cut by 5 bases and J by 3 bases, with 20 bases left in between.

In regard to this clone: Mismatch with germline at one junction end may stem from a read error. The rearrangement links TRBV7-9 to TRBJ2-2; 10 bases fit TRBD2. CDR3 length: 16 amino acids. CDR1 SEHNR and CDR2 FQNEAQ come from the germline V gene (reference sequence). For the CDR3, the DNA is TGTTCCAGCAGCTTAGTCCCCCTAGCGGGAGCCGGGGAGCTGTTTTTT. Its protein is CSSSLVPLAGAGELFF. Using reference TRBV7-9 and TRBJ2-2 for the parts outside the CDR3, the full variable domain is DTGVSQNPRHKITKRGQNVTFRCDPISEHNRLYWYRQTLGQGPEFLTYFQNEAQLEKSRLLSDRFSAERPKGSFSTLEIQRTEQGDSAMYLCSSSLVPLAGAGELFFGEGSRLTVL.

The CDR3 DNA sequence: TGTGCCAGCAGCCCGACTAGCGGGACGGCTGAGCAGTTCTTC. This translates into CASSPTSGTAEQFF. The chain has TRBV7-8 and TRBJ2-1; 11 positions agree with TRBD2. The germline CDR1 and CDR2 sequences are SGHVS and FQNEAQ. Trimming took 5 bases from V and 9 from J; bases not matched to a gene: 6. The CDR3 spans 14 residues.

This chain connects TRBV5-4 to TRBJ2-7, with 8 positions matching TRBD1. J was trimmed by 9 bases and V by 0 bases; bases with no gene match: 5. The CDR3 totals 13 residues. Germline CDR1 is SGHNT and CDR2 is YYREEE (reference sequence). CDR3 in amino acids: CASSLVGQEVQYF. The CDR3 bases are TGTGCCAGCAGCTTGGTGGGACAGGAGGTGCAGTACTTC.

V gene TRBV18 combines with J gene TRBJ1-6, with TRBD1 identical over 7 bases. The CDR3 contains 15 residues. Looked up from germline, CDR1 is KGHSH and CDR2 is LQKENI. V was clipped by 2 bases and J by 8 bases; unmatched bases: 6. CDR3 coding DNA: TGTGCCAGCTCACCAAGACAGGGCGAGGATTCACCCCTCCACTTT. Translating gives CASSPRQGEDSPLHF.

The chain combines TRBV29-1 with TRBJ1-2; possibly TRBD1 for D (6 bases). Germline CDR1 is SQVTM and CDR2 is ANQGSEA. V was cut by 4 bases and J by 1 base, with 7 bases left in between. There are 12 residues in the CDR3. Written as DNA, the CDR3 is TGCAGCGTTGCACAGGGTAACTATGGCTACACCTTC. This encodes CSVAQGNYGYTF.

The V and J genes are TRBV27 and TRBJ2-1; 8 nucleotides line up with TRBD1. The CDR3 contains 14 residues. CDR1 is MNHEY and CDR2 is SMNVEV in the germline V gene (reference sequence). Losses at the gene ends were 6 bases for V and 5 bases for J; bases not matched to a gene: 6. The CDR3 coding sequence is TGTGCCAGCAGACCGGACAGGGTCAACAATGAGCAGTTCTTC. This codes for CASRPDRVNNEQFF.

The chain couples TRBV11-1 to TRBJ1-2; the D is unclear. Germline-derived CDR1 and CDR2 are SGHAT and FQDESV (reference sequence). The CDR3 extends over 15 amino acids. Trimming took off 1 base at V and 4 bases at J, with 13 bases between the two ends. The CDR3 sequence is CASSLERGDGYGYTF. The CDR3 DNA sequence: TGTGCCAGCAGCTTAGAGCGGGGAGACGGCTATGGCTACACCTTC. The entire variable domain, with the rest obtained from reference TRBV11-1 and TRBJ1-2, is as follows: EAEVAQSPRYKITEKSQAVAFWCDPISGHATLYWYRQILGQGPELLVQFQDESVVDDSQLPKDRFSAERLKGVDSTLKIQPAELGDSAMYLCASSLERGDGYGYTFGSGTRLTVV.

The V call is TRBV28, the J call TRBJ2-7, with 12 nucleotides matching TRBD2. Germline-derived CDR1 and CDR2 are MDHEN and SYDVKM. The CDR3 sequence is 15 residues long. With V trimmed by 2 bases and J by 7 bases, 6 bases remained unmatched. CDR3 in DNA: TGTGCCAGCAGTTTAAGGACTAGCGGGGCGGGGGAGCAGTACTTC. Residues: CASSLRTSGAGEQYF.

V and J are TRBV27 and TRBJ2-7; no reliable D call. This CDR3 region has 17 residues. The V gene's germline CDR1 is MNHEY and CDR2 SMNVEV (reference sequence). V was cut by 3 bases and J by 2 bases, with 20 bases left in between. The CDR3 loop is CASSLSAVAAFPYEQYF. The CDR3 DNA is TGTGCCAGCAGTTTGTCGGCGGTCGCGGCCTTTCCCTACGAGCAGTACTTC.

This clone was counted only a few times. The chain combines TRBV5-1 with TRBJ2-1; D not certain. This CDR3 contains 15 residues. Germline assignment: CDR1 SGHRS and CDR2 YFSETQ. The V and J ends lost 0 bases and 4 bases respectively, with 11 bases between them. The CDR3 nucleotides read TGCGCCAGCAGCTTGGAAGGAGTGCGTTACAATGAGCAGTTCTTC. Amino acid sequence: CASSLEGVRYNEQFF.

This rearrangement joins TRBV5-1 to TRBJ2-3; TRBD1 is a possible D gene (5 bases). CDR1 and CDR2 (germline): SGHRS, YFSETQ. The V end was cut by 3 bases, the J end by 0 bases, with 11 bases between. This CDR3 has 15 amino acids. Written as DNA, the CDR3 is TGCGCCAGCAGCTCTTCAGGGCAAAGCACAGATACGCAGTATTTT. Protein product: CASSSSGQSTDTQYF.

Here the CDR3 reads CASSQSPSGQETQYF. CDR3 DNA sequence: TGCGCCAGCAGCCAAAGTCCTAGCGGACAAGAGACCCAGTACTTC. The V call is TRBV4-1, the J call TRBJ2-5, with TRBD2 matching 7 bases. The CDR3 sequence is 15 residues long. Trimming at V came to 2 bases and at J to 2 bases, leaving 5 bases not matched to a gene. CDR1 MGHRA and CDR2 YSYEKL come from the germline V gene.

V is TRBV6-1 and J is TRBJ2-4, with 7 bases matching TRBD1. Germline V gene lookup returns CDR1 MNHNS and CDR2 SASEGT. The CDR3 has 14 residues. V dropped 8 bases and J dropped 14; count of bases not matched to a gene: 18. CDR3 residues: CASVLKQGNGIKYF. CDR3 coding DNA: TGTGCCAGCGTGTTGAAACAGGGGAATGGAATTAAGTACTTC.

This chain links TRBV2 with TRBJ2-5, with D perhaps TRBD1 (6 bases). The germline gives CDR1 SNHLY, CDR2 FYNNEI. Trimming removed 9 bases at V and 5 bases at J, with 16 bases between. This CDR3 is built from 13 residues. The CDR3 reads CASSRGFGETQYF. CDR3 DNA: TGTGCCAGTTCCAGGGGATTCGGGGAGACCCAGTACTTC.

This chain joins TRBV25-1 and TRBJ2-1; D perhaps matches TRBD1 (6 bases). CDR1 is MGHDK and CDR2 is SYGVNS in the germline V gene. This CDR3 comprises 14 residues. V lost 3 bases and J lost 5, with 11 bases in between. The CDR3 region is CASSDRDKHNEQFF. The CDR3, as DNA: TGTGCCAGCAGTGACCGGGACAAACACAATGAGCAGTTCTTC.

The V gene is TRBV7-8, the J gene TRBJ2-7; 8 positions agree with TRBD1. Germline loops: CDR1 SGHVS, CDR2 FQNEAQ. The CDR3 has 16 residues. Trimming took 1 base from V and 2 from J; bases not matched to a gene: 7. The CDR3 nucleotides are TGTGCCAGCAGCTTAGTCCCGGACAGGGTCGCCTACGAGCAGTACTTC. Its protein product is CASSLVPDRVAYEQYF. Variable domain in full (rest from reference TRBV7-8 and TRBJ2-7): GAGVSQSPRYKVAKRGQDVALRCDPISGHVSLFWYQQALGQGPEFLTYFQNEAQLDKSGLPSDRFFAERPEGSVSTLKIQRTQQEDSAVYLCASSLVPDRVAYEQYFGPGTRLTVT.